This T cell receptor (beta chain) is from a study of brain T cells in children with intractable seizures. Overall study results and limits: Viral specificity was inferred only from CDR3 similarity; HCMV serostatus was unknown. Pre- and post-surgery blood differed in depth, so pre-surgery absences may be undersampling.

This clone was seen only once. The antigen remains unidentified. Sequencing was limited to surgery cases with top T cell transcript signatures in brain tissue. At least one anti-epileptic drug was given before surgery. The germline V gene has CDR1 SGHTA and CDR2 FQGNSA. This CDR3 has 17 amino acids. Trimming cost V 5 bases and J 1 base, with 17 bases left between them. Profiling relied on immunoSEQ multiplex PCR, and the TCRdb table lists in-frame clones only, not all of them. This sample has more than 40,000 clones, with 90% found just once. The sequences come from peripheral blood, collected at surgery. This sequence originates from a girl aged 2-10 years with tuberous sclerosis and intractable seizures. J is TRBJ1-4 and V is TRBV7-2; the D gene is possibly TRBD1 (6 bases). The CDR3 protein is CASSLGGVGGTNEKLFF. CDR3 DNA sequence: TGTGCCAGCAGCCTAGGGGGAGTGGGGGGAACTAATGAAAAACTGTTTTTT.